These 17 T cell receptor beta chains came from one sample sequenced in a study of T-cell memory formation after mild COVID-19 (dated by TCRdb to the early 2020s). The method behind the library was 5' RACE. Sequencing was carried out with an Illumina NovaSeq 6000. TCRdb reanalyzed the raw reads on its own, using fastp at Q25 for trimming and MiXCR for clone calling, and kept in-frame beta chains. Each entry is one CDR3 protein sequence, shown with its most common DNA and genes. Here the sample has 200,000 to 300,000 distinct CDR3 sequences; 15% to 19% occur a single time. The ten largest clones capture less than 2.5% of the sample. Sequencing was performed on PBMCs or a T cell subset sorted from them (not recorded which). These receptor sequences come from an adult woman who had mild COVID-19 (a few samples of this study predate the infection). The sample titles of this study are shuffled in the database, so cell type and time point are left out; the donor was told from shared clones.

V is TRBV5-1 and J is TRBJ2-3; possibly TRBD2 for D (6 bases). From germline, CDR1 is SGHRS and CDR2 YFSETQ. Trimming stripped 0 bases from V and 3 bases from J, with 11 bases between. The CDR3 runs 15 residues. The CDR3 is CASSLEIAVTDTQYF. The CDR3 region has the DNA TGCGCCAGCAGCTTGGAAATAGCGGTTACAGATACGCAGTATTTT.

This chain connects TRBV10-3 to TRBJ2-7, with D tentatively TRBD1 (5 bases). The V and J ends lost 3 bases and 3 bases respectively, with 12 bases between them. From germline, CDR1 is ENHRY and CDR2 SYGVKD. The CDR3 length is 14 residues. CDR3 region: CAISDRMGRYEQYF. The CDR3, as DNA: TGTGCCATCAGTGATCGTATGGGGCGCTACGAGCAGTACTTC.

The rearrangement links TRBV7-3 to TRBJ1-1; tentative D call: TRBD1 (5 bases). Germline assignment: CDR1 SGHTA and CDR2 FQGTGA. This CDR3 is built from 15 residues. With 4 bases removed from V and 3 bases from J, the gap between germline ends came to 15 bases. The CDR3 region is CASSSGLLSDTEAFF. CDR3 sequence (DNA): TGTGCCAGCAGCTCGGGACTGCTTTCGGACACTGAAGCTTTCTTT.

The chain joins TRBV11-2 to TRBJ2-3; D ambiguous. The V and J ends lost 1 base and 5 bases respectively, with 10 bases between them. Germline V gene lookup returns CDR1 SGHAT and CDR2 FQNNGV. The CDR3 contains 14 residues. CDR3 DNA sequence: TGTGCCAGCAGCTTAGTGTCCCGTCGAGATACGCAGTATTTT. Protein: CASSLVSRRDTQYF.

This clonotype has ten or more counts. The chain combines TRBV12-3 or TRBV12-4 with TRBJ1-1; D unresolved. CDR3 length: 14 amino acids. The V gene lost 1 base and the J gene lost 1 base, with 7 bases spanning the gap. CDR3 region: CASSLGTENTEAFF. DNA of the CDR3: TGTGCCAGCAGTTTAGGGACCGAGAACACTGAAGCTTTCTTT.

This clonotype was seen many times. V and J are TRBV3-1 and TRBJ2-7; D might be TRBD1 (5 bases). This CDR3 is 14 amino acids long. The V end was cut by 4 bases, the J end by 6 bases, with 16 bases between. Germline CDR1 LGHDT, CDR2 YNNKEL (reference sequence). CDR3 DNA sequence: TGTGCCAGCAGCCGTGTGGGGCTTCGGAGCGAGCAGTACTTC. Translated: CASSRVGLRSEQYF.

J is TRBJ1-2 and V is TRBV20-1; D not resolved. The V end lost 4 bases, the J end lost 8 bases, and 20 bases lay between the germline ends. Germline V lookup: CDR1 DFQATT, CDR2 SNEGSKA (reference sequence). This CDR3 region has 14 residues. As DNA, the CDR3 is TGCAGTGCTACCCCCCCCGCGGCACTGTCGGGCTACACCTTC. Residues: CSATPPAALSGYTF.

The chain recombines TRBV6-5 with TRBJ2-7, with D perhaps TRBD1 (5 bases). This CDR3 is 17 amino acids long. Germline CDR1 is MNHEY and CDR2 is SVGAGI. V dropped 2 bases and J dropped 3 bases, with 20 bases sitting between them. CDR3 sequence: CASSYLPTRVMGYEQYF. Here the CDR3 DNA reads TGTGCCAGCAGTTACCTGCCGACCAGGGTAATGGGCTACGAGCAGTACTTC.

The gene calls are TRBV5-1 and TRBJ1-1; the D gene is possibly TRBD1 (6 bases). V lost 3 bases and J 5 bases, leaving 11 bases between the germline ends. The CDR3 extends over 13 amino acids. Looked up from germline, CDR1 is SGHRS and CDR2 is YFSETQ. CDR3 loop: CASSSNRETEAFF. Here the CDR3 DNA reads TGCGCCAGCAGCTCCAACAGGGAGACTGAAGCTTTCTTT.

This clonotype was observed a handful of times. The chain joins TRBV12-3 or TRBV12-4 to TRBJ2-7; 8 positions agree with TRBD1. CDR3 size: 12 residues. V was pared by 8 bases and J by 6 bases, with 6 bases of the junction left unmatched. CDR3 loop: CASSGQGTEQYF. CDR3 nucleotides: TGTGCCAGCTCCGGACAGGGTACCGAGCAGTACTTC.

The table lists this clonotype with a few counts. The gene calls are TRBV20-1 and TRBJ2-7; D remains ambiguous. Germline CDR1 DFQATT, CDR2 SNEGSKA (reference sequence). The CDR3 has 12 amino acids. Trimming took off 4 bases at V and 0 bases at J, with 7 bases between the two ends. CDR3 DNA sequence: TGCAGTGCTAAGACGGACTCCTACGAGCAGTACTTC. Protein sequence: CSAKTDSYEQYF.

This clonotype has more than one count but fewer than ten. This chain uses TRBV12-3 or TRBV12-4 with TRBJ1-2; a possible D gene is TRBD1 (5 bases). The germline V and J ends were trimmed by 5 bases and 5 bases, with 12 bases remaining between them. CDR3 length: 13 residues. The CDR3 loop reads CASSAGPGYGYTF. The CDR3 DNA reads as TGTGCCAGCAGTGCGGGACCAGGTTATGGCTACACCTTC.

This clonotype is medium-sized within its sample. The chain uses TRBV10-3 and TRBJ2-1, with D tentatively TRBD2 (5 bases). CDR1 is ENHRY and CDR2 is SYGVKD in the germline V gene. The CDR3 spans 12 residues. V was cut by 8 bases and J by 0 bases, with 5 bases left in between. The CDR3, as DNA: TGTGCCATCGAGGGCTCCTACAATGAGCAGTTCTTC. This codes for CAIEGSYNEQFF.

The chain has TRBV20-1 and TRBJ2-3; D perhaps matches TRBD2 (5 bases). Deletions cut 7 bases from V and 8 bases from J, with 16 bases between. The CDR3 loop spans 12 amino acids. From germline, CDR1 is DFQATT and CDR2 SNEGSKA (reference sequence). CDR3 in amino acids: CSGPDMAGTQYF. The CDR3 DNA is TGCAGTGGCCCTGATATGGCGGGTACGCAGTATTTT.

This clonotype was observed a handful of times. The chain carries TRBV7-7 and TRBJ2-3, with 10 bases fitting TRBD2. This CDR3 region has 15 residues. Germline V lookup: CDR1 SSHAT, CDR2 FNYEAQ (reference sequence). The CDR3 spells CASGMGTSGTDTQYF. DNA of the CDR3: TGTGCTAGCGGAATGGGGACTAGCGGCACAGATACGCAGTATTTT.

This clonotype was counted many times. The chain couples TRBV5-1 to TRBJ2-5, with no clear D. Germline assignment: CDR1 SGHRS and CDR2 YFSETQ. V was cut by 0 bases and J by 3 bases, with 9 bases left in between. This CDR3 is 14 amino acids long. In DNA, the CDR3 is TGCGCCAGCAGCTTGGGGGCAGCTAAAGAGACCCAGTACTTC. Translated: CASSLGAAKETQYF.

The chain combines TRBV5-1 with TRBJ1-4; D may be TRBD1 (5 bases). The CDR3 loop spans 14 amino acids. Germline V lookup: CDR1 SGHRS, CDR2 YFSETQ. Trimming stripped 0 bases from V and 4 bases from J, with 7 bases between. The CDR3 coding sequence is TGCGCCAGCAGCTTGGAGGACAATAATGAAAAACTGTTTTTT. Translation gives CASSLEDNNEKLFF. Variable domain in full (rest from reference TRBV5-1 and TRBJ1-4): KAGVTQTPRYLIKTRGQQVTLSCSPISGHRSVSWYQQTPGQGLQFLFEYFSETQRNKGNFPGRFSGRQFSNSRSEMNVSTLELGDSALYLCASSLEDNNEKLFFGSGTQLSVL.